This T cell receptor beta chain was observed in a study of beta chain features in type 1 diabetes. Study details: Some 110,000,000 sorted cells were examined across all samples.

Worth noting for this clone: Its antigen is currently unknown.

Study findings and constraints: Overrepresentation of cells with high TCR expression could result from cDNA sequencing. People with Type 1 diabetes carried modestly yet significantly shorter TCRB CDR3s in all four CD4+ subsets. Whether TCRB rearrangement is influenced by HLA type went unresolved here.

TCRB transcripts that were expressed got sequenced, as all of the isolated RNA had been reverse transcribed. Using immunoSEQ multiplex PCR, the repertoire was profiled, and TCRdb retains in-frame clones only, with some absent. The sample yields around 250,000 clones, about 20% seen once. Sorted populations were all over 95% pure. The CDR3 covers 14 residues. V gave up 3 bases and J gave up 6 bases, with 12 bases separating them. Germline-derived CDR1 and CDR2 are MGHDK and SYGVNS. Input material: naive CD4+ T cells from blood. J is TRBJ1-5 and V is TRBV25-1; a possible D gene is TRBD1 (6 bases). The source is a woman aged 40 to 50 with type 1 diabetes. The CDR3 region is CASSEEGGAQPQHF. CDR3 DNA: TGTGCCAGCAGTGAGGAAGGGGGGGCTCAGCCCCAGCATTTT. Complete variable domain (other parts from reference TRBV25-1 and TRBJ1-5): EADIYQTPRYLVIGTGKKITLECSQTMGHDKMYWYQQDPGMELHLIHYSYGVNSTEKGDLSSESTVSRIRTEHFPLTLESARPSHTSQYLCASSEEGGAQPQHFGDGTRLSIL.